These 12 T cell receptor beta chains originate from one sample sequenced in a study of blood T cell repertoires in COVID-19 (dated by TCRdb to between 2020 and 2021). The protocol used for the library was the immunoSEQ multiplex PCR assay. Not all clones reach the TCRdb copy of this immuneACCESS table, which keeps in-frame sequences only. Checked studies attribute under half of the gap to unresolved V genes and leave the rest unexplained. Recorded for this sample are about 34,000 clones; around 80% of them occurred a single time. Roughly 7% of the sample rests with the top ten. The sample was peripheral blood. These receptors all come from a woman aged 60 to 75 with acute or convalescent COVID-19.

This clone came up a few times. The rearrangement joins TRBV9 to TRBJ1-1; no firm D call. This CDR3 comprises 14 residues. Trimming took 3 bases from V and 1 from J, leaving 10 bases between them. Germline CDR1 SGDLS, CDR2 YYNGEE. The CDR3 loop is CASSAPRQNTEAFF. DNA of the CDR3: TGTGCCAGCAGCGCCCCAAGACAGAACACTGAAGCTTTCTTT.

The genes are TRBV2 and TRBJ2-5, with D possibly matching TRBD1 (5 bases). CDR1 and CDR2 from the germline V gene are SNHLY and FYNNEI. The CDR3 totals 13 residues. V was trimmed by 1 base and J by 5 bases, leaving 8 bases between them. CDR3 amino acids: CASSEEGKETQYF. The CDR3 nucleotides read TGTGCCAGCAGTGAAGAGGGGAAGGAGACCCAGTACTTC.

The CDR3 nucleotides read TGTGCCAGTAGGACGGATTCGGGGACTTCACTATCATGGGAAAAACTGTTTTTT. It encodes CASRTDSGTSLSWEKLFF. V usage is TRBV19 and J usage is TRBJ1-4; possible D gene TRBD1, 5 bases. This CDR3 contains 18 residues. Deletions cut 6 bases from V and 8 bases from J, with 28 bases between. CDR1 and CDR2 (germline): LNHDA, SQIVND (reference sequence).

The genes are TRBV5-1 and TRBJ1-1, with 8 bases aligning to TRBD1. From germline, CDR1 is SGHRS and CDR2 YFSETQ. CDR3 length equals 15 residues. V was pared by 3 bases and J by 4 bases, with 8 bases of the junction left unmatched. DNA of the CDR3: TGCGCCAGCAGCTCGGACAGGGCGTTGAGCACTGAAGCTTTCTTT. Translated, it gives CASSSDRALSTEAFF.

V is TRBV28 and J is TRBJ1-2; D uncertain. The V and J ends lost 4 bases and 3 bases respectively, with 3 bases between them. The CDR3 has 11 residues. The germline V gene has CDR1 MDHEN and CDR2 SYDVKM. CDR3 nucleotides: TGTGCCAGCAGTTCGTACTATGGCTACACCTTC. Its translation is CASSSYYGYTF.

The genes are TRBV29-1 and TRBJ2-3; D call uncertain. The CDR3 loop spans 12 amino acids. The V gene's germline CDR1 is SQVTM and CDR2 ANQGSEA. V was cut by 2 bases and J by 2 bases, with 5 bases left in between. CDR3 sequence (DNA): TGCAGCGTTGAAACAGCCACAGATACGCAGTATTTT. This encodes CSVETATDTQYF.

This sequence joins TRBV5-6 and TRBJ1-6; D gene uncertain. V was pared by 9 bases and J by 2 bases, with 12 bases between. The germline gives CDR1 SGHDT, CDR2 YYEEEE. There are 14 residues in the CDR3. The CDR3 protein is CATHRETYNSPLHF. CDR3 nucleotide sequence: TGTGCCACCCACCGGGAAACCTATAATTCACCCCTCCACTTT.

The gene calls are TRBV5-6 and TRBJ1-2; maybe TRBD1 (5 bases). Germline CDR1 and CDR2: SGHDT and YYEEEE. V lost 7 bases and J 1 base, leaving 14 bases between the germline ends. The length of the CDR3 is 14 residues. CDR3 sequence: CASRKQGGNYGYTF. CDR3 in DNA: TGTGCCAGCCGAAAGCAGGGAGGTAACTATGGCTACACCTTC.

This clone occurred once. The chain recombines TRBV25-1 with TRBJ1-1; D is unclear. Looked up from germline, CDR1 is MGHDK and CDR2 is SYGVNS. CDR3 length equals 14 residues. Trimming removed 1 base from V and 7 bases from J, with 13 bases in between. CDR3 DNA sequence: TGTGCCAGCAGTGAATTTGGAGGGCGCGGTGAAGCTTTCTTT. Protein product: CASSEFGGRGEAFF.

The chain combines TRBV6-4 with TRBJ1-4; TRBD1 matches at 7 bases. Germline CDR1 MRHNA, CDR2 SNTAGT. The V gene end was trimmed by 2 bases and the J gene end by 0 bases; junction bases not matched to a gene: 12. This CDR3 is 19 amino acids long. CDR3 DNA: TGTGCCAGCAGTGACCCAGGGGGAGAGCTGACTGCAACTAATGAAAAACTGTTTTTT. This translates into CASSDPGGELTATNEKLFF.

The chain uses TRBV6-6 and TRBJ1-1, with no clear D. The CDR3 runs to 13 residues. Germline loops: CDR1 MNHNY, CDR2 SVGAGI (reference sequence). V was trimmed by 10 bases and J by 4 bases, leaving 16 bases between them. The CDR3 reads CATTGRAGTEAFF. For the CDR3, the DNA is TGTGCCACGACTGGGAGGGCCGGCACTGAAGCTTTCTTT.

This sequence joins TRBV7-9 and TRBJ1-5, with D perhaps TRBD1 (6 bases). This CDR3 comprises 18 residues. Per the germline V gene, CDR1 is SEHNR and CDR2 is FQNEAQ (reference sequence). V lost 4 bases to trimming and J lost 1 base, with 20 bases between them. The CDR3 loop is CASSCWIQGPASNQPQHF. In DNA form, the CDR3 reads TGTGCCAGCAGCTGCTGGATACAGGGCCCTGCGAGCAATCAGCCCCAGCATTTT. Combining the CDR3 with reference TRBV7-9 and TRBJ1-5 gives the whole variable domain DTGVSQNPRHKITKRGQNVTFRCDPISEHNRLYWYRQTLGQGPEFLTYFQNEAQLEKSRLLSDRFSAERPKGSFSTLEIQRTEQGDSAMYLCASSCWIQGPASNQPQHFGDGTRLSIL.